Listed here are 2 T cell receptor beta chains from one sample, sequenced in a study of siplizumab effects on memory and regulatory T cells. Measured with immunoSEQ multiplex PCR; TCRdb has only the in-frame clones, and not every one. The top ten clones hold roughly 0.15% of a sample with around 100,000 clones, more than 90% of them seen once. The sample consisted of CD4+ T cells sorted from blood. The receptor source for this set is a human donor in good health.

The chain uses TRBV6-6 and TRBJ2-1, with D possibly being TRBD1 (6 bases). V dropped 6 bases and J dropped 6 bases, with 12 bases sitting between them. Germline CDR1 is MNHNY and CDR2 is SVGAGI (reference sequence). The CDR3 extends over 13 amino acids. CDR3 DNA sequence: TGTGCCAGCAGACCGGGACATGCCAATGAGCAGTTCTTC. Amino acid sequence: CASRPGHANEQFF.

This sequence joins TRBV18 and TRBJ1-1; D uncertain. CDR3 length equals 13 residues. Trimming cost V 6 bases and J 2 bases, with 10 bases left between them. Germline CDR1 reads KGHSH; CDR2 reads LQKENI. CDR3 amino acids: CASSQAGNTEAFF. CDR3 in DNA: TGTGCCAGCTCCCAGGCGGGAAACACTGAAGCTTTCTTT.